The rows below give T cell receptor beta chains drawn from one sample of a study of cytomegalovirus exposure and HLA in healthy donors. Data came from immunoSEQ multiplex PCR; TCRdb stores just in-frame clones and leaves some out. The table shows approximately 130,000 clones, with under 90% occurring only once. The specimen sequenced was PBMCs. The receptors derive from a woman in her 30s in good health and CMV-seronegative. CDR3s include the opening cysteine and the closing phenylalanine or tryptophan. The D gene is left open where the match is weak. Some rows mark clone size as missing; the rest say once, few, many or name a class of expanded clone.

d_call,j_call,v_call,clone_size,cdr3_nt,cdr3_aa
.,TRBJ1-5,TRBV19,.,TGTGCCAGTAGTCGGGAGGGGGATGGCAATCAGCCCCAGCATTTT,CASSREGDGNQPQHF
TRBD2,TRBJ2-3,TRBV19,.,TGTGCCAGTAGTATAGACCTAGCGGGGGGGACAGATACGCAGTATTTT,CASSIDLAGGTDTQYF
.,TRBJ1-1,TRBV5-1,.,TGCGCCAGCAGCCCATTGGGACCAGGGGATACTGAAGCTTTCTTT,CASSPLGPGDTEAFF
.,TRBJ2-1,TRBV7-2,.,TGTGCCAGCAGCCTCCTGAATGAGCAGTTCTTC,CASSLLNEQFF
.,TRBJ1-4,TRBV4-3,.,TGCGCCAGCAGCCAGTACCCCCGGGAGGGGCATGAAAAACTGTTTTTT,CASSQYPREGHEKLFF
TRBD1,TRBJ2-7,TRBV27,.,TGTGCCAGCAGTTTCGTTTTCTTACAGGGGGTCGAGCAGTACTTC,CASSFVFLQGVEQYF
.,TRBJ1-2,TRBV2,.,TGTGCCAGCATGCTCAGGGCGCAAGCTAACTATGGCTACACCTTC,CASMLRAQANYGYTF
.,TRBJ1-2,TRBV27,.,TGTGCCAGCAGTTCAGCGGGACCCACAAGGGGAGGCTACACCTTC,CASSSAGPTRGGYTF
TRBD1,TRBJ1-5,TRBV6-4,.,TGTGCCAGCAGTACGGCGACAGGGTTCCAGCCCCAGCATTTT,CASSTATGFQPQHF
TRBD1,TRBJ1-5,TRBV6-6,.,TGTGCCAGCACCTTCCGGGACAGGGGCAATCAGCCCCAGCATTTT,CASTFRDRGNQPQHF
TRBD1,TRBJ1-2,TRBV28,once,TGTGCCAGCAGTGTCAACTTGGGACAGGGAGAGCTTGGCTACACCTTC,CASSVNLGQGELGYTF
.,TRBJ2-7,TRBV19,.,TGTGCCAGTAGTATAGGACAGTCCTACGAGCAGTACTTC,CASSIGQSYEQYF
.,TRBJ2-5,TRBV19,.,TGTGCCAGTAAAGGGGGACATCGGCAAGAGACCCAGTACTTC,CASKGGHRQETQYF
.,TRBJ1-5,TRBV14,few,TGTGCCAGCAGCCAAGGTTCGGGGGTCGTGAGCAATCAGCCCCAGCATTTT,CASSQGSGVVSNQPQHF
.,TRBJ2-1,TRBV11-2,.,TGTGCCAGCAGACTTCTAAGAGGCAGATCCTACAATGAGCAGTTCTTC,CASRLLRGRSYNEQFF
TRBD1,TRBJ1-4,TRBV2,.,TGTGCCAGCATACGAAGGTGGGACAGGGCCGATGAAAAACTGTTTTTT,CASIRRWDRADEKLFF
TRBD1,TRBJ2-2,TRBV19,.,TGTGCCAGTAGTATCAGACAGGGGGTAACCGGGGAGCTGTTTTTT,CASSIRQGVTGELFF
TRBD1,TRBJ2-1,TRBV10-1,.,TGCGCCAGCAGTGAGTTGAGACAGGGAAACAATGAGCAGTTCTTC,CASSELRQGNNEQFF